This T cell receptor beta chain stems from a study of vaccination and CD4 T cells after COVID-19. As for the study in general: Collection of post-vaccine samples followed dose two by a median about 75 days, spanning a range of 14 to 241.

This clonotype was recorded a few times. What it recognizes is unknown. Sequencing of the DNA from cultured CD4+ T cells was carried out with the Oncomine TCR Beta short-read assay. MiXCR, run by TCRdb on the PCR reads, gives a single entry per CDR3 protein. This repertoire shows 20,000 or so distinct CDR3 sequences, around 55% found once; its top ten account for 6.5% to 7.5%. The CDR3 has 14 residues. Germline values: CDR1 KGHDR, CDR2 SFDVKD. V was trimmed by 3 bases and J by 5 bases, leaving 12 bases between them. Study results and caveats: Analysis of convalescent patients found that 304 of 307 vaccine-specific clones were spike mono-reactive.

As to treatment: roughly 10-day PBMC culture with coronavirus spike peptide pools or control peptides (ViraFEST assay). For ViraFEST, peptide pools expanded antigen-specific T cells, after which the TCRs were sequenced. PBMC cultures, at approximately 2 million cells per well, received 10 IU/ml IL-2 and about 11 ug/ml peptide pools. The clonotype originates from a human donor who had recovered from COVID-19. Sequencing used CD4+ T cells from blood, cultured in vitro. J is TRBJ2-5 and V is TRBV24-1; D assignment may be TRBD1 or TRBD2 (6 bases each). CDR3 DNA: TGTGCCACCAGTGATCCGGACGGGGGCGAGACCCAGTACTTC. It is translated as CATSDPDGGETQYF.